The 8 T cell receptor beta chains given below trace back to one sample, sequenced in a study of blood T cell repertoires in COVID-19 (dated by TCRdb to the early 2020s). Library prep was done by the immunoSEQ multiplex PCR assay. The table comes from immuneACCESS by way of TCRdb, which keeps in-frame sequences with V and J called. Part of the clones is missing from these tables; in studies checked, under half for an unresolved V gene and the rest for unknown reasons. The sample table contains 84,000 or so clones; only one count was recorded for more than 80% of them. Under 25% of the sample lies in the top ten. The specimen sequenced was peripheral blood. Source of these receptors: a woman of 80 years or more with acute or convalescent COVID-19.

In regard to this clone: Other nucleotide sequences in the sample specify the same CDR3. J is TRBJ2-7 and V is TRBV11-3; 14 nucleotides line up with TRBD2. This CDR3 comprises 15 residues. The V and J ends lost 5 bases and 5 bases, in that order; junction bases with no gene match: 5. Germline-derived CDR1 and CDR2 are SGHNT and YENEEA. This CDR3 reads CASSEGTSGSDEQYF. The CDR3 DNA reads TGTGCCAGCAGCGAAGGGACTAGCGGGAGTGACGAGCAGTACTTC.

This clone has just one count. V gene TRBV2 combines with J gene TRBJ1-2, with unresolved D. CDR3 length: 15 residues. V was cut by 0 bases and J by 0 bases, with 8 bases left in between. Germline CDR1 reads SNHLY; CDR2 reads FYNNEI. CDR3 nucleotide sequence: TGTGCCAGCAGTGAAGCGCGCAATACTAACTATGGCTACACCTTC. Protein: CASSEARNTNYGYTF.

The chain employs TRBV6-5 and TRBJ1-5; D perhaps matches TRBD1 (5 bases). V gave up 6 bases and J gave up 3 bases, with 9 bases separating them. The CDR3 length is 13 residues. Germline loops: CDR1 MNHEY, CDR2 SVGAGI. CDR3 nucleotides: TGTGCCAGCAGACAGGTAATCAATCAGCCCCAGCATTTT. Translating gives CASRQVINQPQHF.

This clone was seen a few times. CDR3 sequence (DNA): TGTGCCAGCAGCTTTGGGCAGGCCAATCAGCCCCAGCATTTT. The encoded protein is CASSFGQANQPQHF. The V and J genes are TRBV7-2 and TRBJ1-5; no clear D. The CDR3 is made up of 14 amino acids. V was cut by 3 bases and J by 3 bases, with 9 bases left in between. The germline V gene has CDR1 SGHTA and CDR2 FQGNSA.

There are a few counts of this clone. The chain's CDR3 is CASSPRQGIYEQYF. CDR3 bases: TGTGCCAGCAGCCCGCGACAGGGGATCTACGAGCAGTACTTC. V is TRBV5-8 and J is TRBJ2-7, with 8 bases aligning to TRBD1. The CDR3 runs to 14 residues. J gave up 3 bases and V 4 bases, and 6 bases lay outside the gene matches. Germline CDR1 SGHTS, CDR2 YDEGEE.

Only one count was recorded for this clone. This rearrangement joins TRBV5-5 to TRBJ1-5; D is unclear. The CDR3 is 14 amino acids. Germline V lookup: CDR1 SGHKS, CDR2 YYEKEE (reference sequence). Trimming removed 4 bases from V and 0 bases from J, with 8 bases in between. The DNA for the CDR3 is TGTGCCAGCAGCCCCGTTTATAGCAATCAGCCCCAGCATTTT. This gives the protein CASSPVYSNQPQHF.

J is TRBJ2-3 and V is TRBV15; perhaps TRBD2 as D (5 bases). The V end was cut by 0 bases, the J end by 6 bases, with 13 bases between. The CDR3 runs 15 residues. Germline loops: CDR1 LNHNV, CDR2 YYDKDF (reference sequence). CDR3 DNA: TGTGCCACCAGCAGAGACGGACTGCGTGACGATACGCAGTATTTT. Translating it yields CATSRDGLRDDTQYF.

The rearrangement joins TRBV2 to TRBJ2-2; 9 positions agree with TRBD2. The V and J ends lost 3 bases and 3 bases, in that order; junction bases with no gene match: 2. Germline loops: CDR1 SNHLY, CDR2 FYNNEI. The CDR3 length is 15 residues. The CDR3 bases are TGTGCCAGCAGTGATCAGCGGGAGGACACCGGGGAGCTGTTTTTT. As protein: CASSDQREDTGELFF.